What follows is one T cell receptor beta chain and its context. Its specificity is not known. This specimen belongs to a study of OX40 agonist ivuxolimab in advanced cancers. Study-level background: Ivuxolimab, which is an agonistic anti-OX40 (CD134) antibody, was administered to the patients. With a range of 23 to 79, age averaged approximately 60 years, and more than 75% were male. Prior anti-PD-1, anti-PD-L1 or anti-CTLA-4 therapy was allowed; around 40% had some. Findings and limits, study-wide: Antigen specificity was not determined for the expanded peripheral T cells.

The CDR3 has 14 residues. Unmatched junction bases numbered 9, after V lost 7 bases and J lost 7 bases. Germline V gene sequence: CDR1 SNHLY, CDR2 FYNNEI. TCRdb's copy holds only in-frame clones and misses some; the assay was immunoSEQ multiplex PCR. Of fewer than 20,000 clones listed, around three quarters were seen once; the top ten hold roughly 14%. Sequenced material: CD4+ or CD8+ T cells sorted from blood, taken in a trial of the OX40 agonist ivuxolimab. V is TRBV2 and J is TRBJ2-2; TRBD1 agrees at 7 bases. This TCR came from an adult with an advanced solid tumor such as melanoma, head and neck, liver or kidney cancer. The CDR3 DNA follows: TGTGCCAGCAAGAACAGGGGACAATACGGGGAGCTGTTTTTT. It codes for CASKNRGQYGELFF.